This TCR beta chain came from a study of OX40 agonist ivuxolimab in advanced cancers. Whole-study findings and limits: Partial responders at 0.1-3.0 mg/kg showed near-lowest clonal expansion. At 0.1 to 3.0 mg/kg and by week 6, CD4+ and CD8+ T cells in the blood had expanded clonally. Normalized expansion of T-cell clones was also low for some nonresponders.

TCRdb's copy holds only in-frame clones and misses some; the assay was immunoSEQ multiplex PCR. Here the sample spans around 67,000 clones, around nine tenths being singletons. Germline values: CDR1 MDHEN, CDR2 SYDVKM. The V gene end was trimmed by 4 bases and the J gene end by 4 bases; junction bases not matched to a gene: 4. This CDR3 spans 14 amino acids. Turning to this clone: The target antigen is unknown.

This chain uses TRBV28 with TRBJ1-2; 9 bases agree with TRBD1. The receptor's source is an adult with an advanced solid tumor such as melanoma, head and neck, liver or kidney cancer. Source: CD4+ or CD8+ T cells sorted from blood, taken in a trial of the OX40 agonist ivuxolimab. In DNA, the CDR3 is TGTGCCAGCAGTTCACAGGGGGCCCTCTATGGCTACACCTTC. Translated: CASSSQGALYGYTF.